A selection of T cell receptor beta chains follows, all from one sample in a study of T-cell reconstitution after alpha-beta-depleted transplantation in children. TCRdb reanalysed the PCR reads using MiXCR and keeps one entry per CDR3 protein. The sample carries hundreds of thousands of distinct CDR3 sequences, roughly 7.8% recorded once. The material sequenced was peripheral blood, taken 360 days after TCRalphabeta/CD19-depleted stem cell transplant. These TCRs come from a female patient aged 2-9 years who had a stem cell transplant for Fanconi anemia, so the T cells may come from the graft donor. Both conserved end residues are part of each CDR3. D genes are given only for firm matches. Clone size is stated in some rows and not others, as once, few, many or a class when expanded.

TRBV28	many	TRBJ2-7	TRBD1	TGTGCCAGCAGACACAGGGGGCGCGAGCAGTACTTC	CASRHRGREQYF
TRBV12-3/TRBV12-4	-	TRBJ2-5	TRBD2	TGTACCATCAGGAAGGGACTAGCGGGAGAGTCTTGGCAAGAGACCCAGTACTTC	CTIRKGLAGESWQETQYF
TRBV2	many	TRBJ2-5	TRBD2	TGTGCCAGCAGTGCGAATAGCGGGAGAGGGGAGACCCAGTACTTC	CASSANSGRGETQYF
TRBV6-1	many	TRBJ1-1	-	TGTGCCAGCAGTGAACGCCGGTCGTTCGCTGAAGCTTTCTTT	CASSERRSFAEAFF
TRBV30	-	TRBJ2-4	TRBD1	TGTGCCTGTAGTCCCTCGGACAGGAATATGGACTTC	CACSPSDRNMDF
TRBV28	many	TRBJ2-7	-	TGTGCCAGCAGTTTTGTTCCCATGACAGTCACCTACGAGCAGTACTTC	CASSFVPMTVTYEQYF
TRBV12-3/TRBV12-4	many	TRBJ1-1	-	TGTGCCAGCAGTCAGGGAGAGGGCACTGAAGCTTTCTTT	CASSQGEGTEAFF
TRBV7-9	few	TRBJ2-1	-	TGTGCCAGCAGCAATGGATCTCTTAGGCAGTTCTTC	CASSNGSLRQFF
TRBV29-1	many	TRBJ2-3	-	TGCAGCGTTGAACATTCTGGGACTACAGATACGCAGTATTTT	CSVEHSGTTDTQYF
TRBV29-1	many	TRBJ2-7	TRBD2	TGCAGCGTTGTAACCCTTCCGACTAGCGGGAGGGCCGCATTCGAGCAGTACTTC	CSVVTLPTSGRAAFEQYF